This T cell receptor beta chain was profiled in a study of cytomegalovirus exposure and HLA in healthy donors. Study findings and constraints: Equally common other TCR beta chains were less clonally expanded than HLA-associated ones, a later analysis found. Most TCR beta V segments were productive about 87% or about 30% of the time in an earlier analysis.

A note on this clone: Its matching antigen is unknown.

Regarding donors, all were healthy bone marrow donors. Sampled while nominally healthy, donors likely had unrecorded immune exposures. It was with 60 Vbeta and 13 Jbeta primers that the PCR ran. TCRdb keeps only in-frame clones here, not all; method: immunoSEQ multiplex PCR. This sample has over 150,000 clones, with roughly 70% found just once. V lost 2 bases, J lost 5 bases, and 13 bases lay in between. The CDR3 spans 14 residues. Looked up from germline, CDR1 is SGHRS and CDR2 is YFSETQ. The TCR was taken from a woman in her forties or fifties in good health and CMV-seropositive. The chain has TRBV5-1 and TRBJ2-5; D is possibly TRBD2 (5 bases). The sample consisted of PBMCs. This chain's CDR3 is CASSLALPGETQYF. The CDR3 nucleotides are TGCGCCAGCAGCTTAGCCCTCCCGGGGGAGACCCAGTACTTC.